At least ten counts were recorded for the clone carrying this TCR beta chain. Its antigen is still unknown. The data derive from a study of CD8 T cells in ankylosing spondylitis. Researchers built TCR beta libraries using quantitative 5'-RACE with molecular barcodes. TCRdb re-called the 5' RACE reads with MiXCR, one entry per CDR3 protein. The repertoire holds fewer than 550,000 distinct CDR3 sequences, with approximately 5% as singletons. General study results and limits: The authors reported significant enrichment of disease-linked clones in matched ankylosing spondylitis synovial fluid. The authors found the disease-linked clones to be CD8+ and relatively rare in peripheral blood. Seemingly distinctive of ankylosing spondylitis blood was a TCR beta motif formed by eight highly homologous variants. Certain motif variants had earlier appeared in reactive arthritis synovial fluid and blood.

The CDR3 has 14 amino acids. V lost 10 bases, J lost 2 bases, and 6 bases stayed unmatched. Germline loops: CDR1 ENHRY, CDR2 SYGVKD. The receptor comes from a male donor with ankylosing spondylitis. The chain has TRBV10-3 and TRBJ2-1, with TRBD2 identical over 9 bases. Specimen: blood, either unsorted or a sorted T cell fraction (not recorded which). The CDR3 loop reads CATNSGGAYNEQFF. DNA of the CDR3: TGTGCCACAAATAGCGGGGGAGCCTACAATGAGCAGTTCTTC.